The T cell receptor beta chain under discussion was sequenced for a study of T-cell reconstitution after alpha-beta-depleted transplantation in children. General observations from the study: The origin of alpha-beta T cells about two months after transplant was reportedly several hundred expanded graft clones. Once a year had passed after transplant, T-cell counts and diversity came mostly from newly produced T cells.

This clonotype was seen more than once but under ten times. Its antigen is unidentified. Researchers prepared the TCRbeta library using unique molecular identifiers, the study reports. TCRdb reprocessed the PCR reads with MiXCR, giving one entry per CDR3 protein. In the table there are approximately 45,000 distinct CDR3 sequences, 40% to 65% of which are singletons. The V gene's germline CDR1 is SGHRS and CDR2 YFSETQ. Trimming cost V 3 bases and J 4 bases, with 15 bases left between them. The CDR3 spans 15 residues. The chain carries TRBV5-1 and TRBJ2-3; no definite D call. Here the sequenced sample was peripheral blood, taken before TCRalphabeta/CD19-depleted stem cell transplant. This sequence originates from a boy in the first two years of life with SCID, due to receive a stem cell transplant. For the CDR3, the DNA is TGCGCCAGCAGCTCTGCCCTAGGTGCGCCAGATACGCAGTATTTT. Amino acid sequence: CASSSALGAPDTQYF. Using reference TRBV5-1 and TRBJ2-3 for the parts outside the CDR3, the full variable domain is KAGVTQTPRYLIKTRGQQVTLSCSPISGHRSVSWYQQTPGQGLQFLFEYFSETQRNKGNFPGRFSGRQFSNSRSEMNVSTLELGDSALYLCASSSALGAPDTQYFGPGTRLTVL.